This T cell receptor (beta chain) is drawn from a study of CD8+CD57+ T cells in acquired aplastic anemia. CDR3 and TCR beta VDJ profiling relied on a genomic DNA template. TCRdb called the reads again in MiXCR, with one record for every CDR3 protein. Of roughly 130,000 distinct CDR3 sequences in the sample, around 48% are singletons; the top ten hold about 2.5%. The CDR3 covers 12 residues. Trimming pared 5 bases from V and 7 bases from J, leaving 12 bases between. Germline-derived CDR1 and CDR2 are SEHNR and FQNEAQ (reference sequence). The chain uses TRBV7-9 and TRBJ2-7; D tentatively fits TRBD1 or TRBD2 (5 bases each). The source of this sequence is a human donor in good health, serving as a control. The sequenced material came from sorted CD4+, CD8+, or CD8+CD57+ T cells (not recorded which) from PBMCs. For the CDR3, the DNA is TGTGCCAGCAGCGAAGGGACCACGGAGCAGTACTTC. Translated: CASSEGTTEQYF. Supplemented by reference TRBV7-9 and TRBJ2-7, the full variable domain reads DTGVSQNPRHKITKRGQNVTFRCDPISEHNRLYWYRQTLGQGPEFLTYFQNEAQLEKSRLLSDRFSAERPKGSFSTLEIQRTEQGDSAMYLCASSEGTTEQYFGPGTRLTVT.